This TCR beta chain was captured by sequencing in a study of shared clonotypes between healthy human individuals. This table comes from immunoSEQ multiplex PCR, and its TCRdb copy is limited to in-frame clones, with some not included. The sample holds 2 million to 2.5 million clones; about 90% are singletons and the top ten take around 0.35%. CDR1 and CDR2 from the germline V gene are LNHDA and SQIVND (reference sequence). The CDR3 is 17 amino acids. The ends were cut back, 3 bases at V and 4 bases at J, with 19 bases in the middle. The chain recombines TRBV19 with TRBJ1-3, with TRBD1 as a possible D gene (6 bases). Sequencing input: naive CD4+ T cells from PBMCs. As for subset: CD45RA+ positively selected. This receptor was taken from a man aged 18 to 30 in good health. Some clones in this sample may be carry-over from other donors' samples. For the CDR3, the DNA is TGTGCCAGTAGTATCCCGGGGGCGAGGAACCCAGGAAACACCATATATTTT. Protein product: CASSIPGARNPGNTIYF.